This TCR beta chain is from a study of blood T cells in healthy people across ages. The V gene's germline CDR1 is MDHEN and CDR2 SYDVKM. V gave up 11 bases and J gave up 7 bases, with 24 bases separating them. This CDR3 has 14 amino acids. Primed by a sample-barcoded 5' primer and a J-beta primer mix, a second PCR proceeded for about 6 to 11 cycles. Each TCR beta cDNA got a 12-nucleotide random molecular identifier. TCRdb called the 5' RACE reads again in MiXCR, with one record for every CDR3 protein. The repertoire holds 1.5 million or so distinct CDR3 sequences, with around two fifths as singletons. Findings and limits, study-wide: Among T cells, TCR beta diversity per million cells dropped roughly linearly as age rose.

Researchers report isolating at least 7 million PBMCs per sample. Total RNA extracted from each sample amounted to at least 6 micrograms. With respect to this clonotype: What it binds is unknown.

The V and J genes are TRBV28 and TRBJ2-7; D perhaps matches TRBD1 (7 bases). Sequencing was done on a sample of blood. The clonotype comes from a woman under 30 in good health. In DNA, the CDR3 is TGTGCCGGCCAAGGGGGCGGGAACCTTTTGGAGCAGTACTTC. Protein product: CAGQGGGNLLEQYF.